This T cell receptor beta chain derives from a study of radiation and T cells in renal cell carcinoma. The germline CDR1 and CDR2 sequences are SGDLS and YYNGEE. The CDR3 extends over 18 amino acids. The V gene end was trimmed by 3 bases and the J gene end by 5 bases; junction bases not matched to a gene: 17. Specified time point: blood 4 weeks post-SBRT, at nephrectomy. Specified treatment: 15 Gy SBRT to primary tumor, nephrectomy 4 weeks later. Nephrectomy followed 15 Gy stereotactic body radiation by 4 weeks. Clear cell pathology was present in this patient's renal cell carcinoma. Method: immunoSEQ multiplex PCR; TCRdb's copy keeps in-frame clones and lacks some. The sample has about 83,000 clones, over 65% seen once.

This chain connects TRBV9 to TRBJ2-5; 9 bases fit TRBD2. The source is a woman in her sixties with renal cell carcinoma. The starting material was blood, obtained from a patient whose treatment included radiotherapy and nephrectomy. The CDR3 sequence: CASSADFAAGGRRETQYF. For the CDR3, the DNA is TGTGCCAGCAGCGCAGACTTTGCGGCGGGGGGGCGGAGGGAGACCCAGTACTTC.